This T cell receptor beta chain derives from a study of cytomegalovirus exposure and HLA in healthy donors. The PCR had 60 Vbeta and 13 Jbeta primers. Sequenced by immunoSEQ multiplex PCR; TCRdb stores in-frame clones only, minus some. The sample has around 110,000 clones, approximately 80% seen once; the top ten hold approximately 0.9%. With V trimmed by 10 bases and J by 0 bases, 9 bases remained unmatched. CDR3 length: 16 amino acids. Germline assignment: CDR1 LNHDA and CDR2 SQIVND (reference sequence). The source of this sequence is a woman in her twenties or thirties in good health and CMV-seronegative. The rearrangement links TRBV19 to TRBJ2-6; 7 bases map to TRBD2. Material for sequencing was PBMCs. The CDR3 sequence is CATWEGPHSGANVLTF. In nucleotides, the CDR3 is TGTGCCACCTGGGAGGGCCCTCACTCTGGGGCCAACGTCCTGACTTTC.